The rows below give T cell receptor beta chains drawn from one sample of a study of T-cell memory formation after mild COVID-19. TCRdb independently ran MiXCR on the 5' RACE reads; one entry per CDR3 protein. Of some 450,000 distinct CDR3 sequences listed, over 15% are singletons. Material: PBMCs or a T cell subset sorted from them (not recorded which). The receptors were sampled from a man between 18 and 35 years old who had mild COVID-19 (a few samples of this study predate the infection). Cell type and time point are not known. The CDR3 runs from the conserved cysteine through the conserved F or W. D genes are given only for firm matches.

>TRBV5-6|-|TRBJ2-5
CASTTGRETQYF
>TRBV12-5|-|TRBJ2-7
CASGGPYEQYF
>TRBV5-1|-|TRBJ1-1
CASSLADGAGNTEAFF
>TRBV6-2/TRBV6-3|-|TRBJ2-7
CASTDGGVRSEQYF
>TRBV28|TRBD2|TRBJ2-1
CASSFMGGFSYNEQFF
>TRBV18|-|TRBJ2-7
CASSPPNAGALPGEQYF
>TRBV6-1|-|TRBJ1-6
CASKSRLVAYSPLHF
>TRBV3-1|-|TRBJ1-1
CASGGVQKAFF
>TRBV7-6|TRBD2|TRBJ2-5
CASTPWAGGQETQYF
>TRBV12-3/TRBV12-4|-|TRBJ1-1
CASSLGVKGTEAFF
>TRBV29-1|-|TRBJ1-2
CSVDQKGYGYTF
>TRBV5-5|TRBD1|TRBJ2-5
CASSRRQGEETQYF
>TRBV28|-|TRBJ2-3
CASNLKGKDTQYF
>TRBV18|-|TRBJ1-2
CASSPPESGYTF
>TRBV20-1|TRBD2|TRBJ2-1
CSAAGTSLNEQFF
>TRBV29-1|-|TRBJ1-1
CSVAPAGAEAFF
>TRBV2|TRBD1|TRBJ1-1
CASSSGTGVTEAFF
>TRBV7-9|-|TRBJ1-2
CASSPQGGVSGYTF
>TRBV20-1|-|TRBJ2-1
CSAPPRPRVNEQFF
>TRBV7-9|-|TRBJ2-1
CASSVVRARDEQFF
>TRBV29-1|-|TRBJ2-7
CSVVGQSSPGYEQYF
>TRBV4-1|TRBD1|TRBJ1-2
CASSQDPQGVGYTF
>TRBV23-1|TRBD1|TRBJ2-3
CASSQGTGDGTDTQYF
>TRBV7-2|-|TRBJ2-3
CASSRSKADTQYF
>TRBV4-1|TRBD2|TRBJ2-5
CASSQATSGGARETQYF
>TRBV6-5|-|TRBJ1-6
CASSYFSYNSPLHF
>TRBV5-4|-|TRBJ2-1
CASSLLAGDRDEQFF
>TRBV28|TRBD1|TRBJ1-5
CASSIPRDRDNQPQHF
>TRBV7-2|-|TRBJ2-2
CASSLFASGLGAGELFF
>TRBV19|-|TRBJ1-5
CASKQGDQPQHF
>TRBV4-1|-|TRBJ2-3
CASSQGQRRTDTQYF
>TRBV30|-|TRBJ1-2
CAWIRGIQGGYTF
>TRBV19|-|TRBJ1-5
CASSIQISNQPQHF
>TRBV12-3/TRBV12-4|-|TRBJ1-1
CASSPPERYTEAFF
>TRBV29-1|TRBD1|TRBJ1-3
CSAGQGASGNTIYF
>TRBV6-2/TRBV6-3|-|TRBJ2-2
CASADTGELFF
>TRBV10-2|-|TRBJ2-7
CASSGTVGYEQYF
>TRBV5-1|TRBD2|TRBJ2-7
CASSPSGAAIYEQYF
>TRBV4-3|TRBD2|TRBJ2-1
CASSQDASGGADEQFF
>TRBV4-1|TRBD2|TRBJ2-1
CASSLLPSGGRDEQFF
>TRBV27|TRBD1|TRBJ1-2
CASTPTGDRGGSYGYTF
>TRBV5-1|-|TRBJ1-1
CASSQDSYGGTEAFF
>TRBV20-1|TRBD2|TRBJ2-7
CSARASSGVWYEQYF
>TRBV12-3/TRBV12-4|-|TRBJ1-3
CASSGQVDSGNTIYF
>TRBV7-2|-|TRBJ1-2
CASSRVGYYGYTF
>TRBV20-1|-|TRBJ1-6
CSARDGGNSPLHF
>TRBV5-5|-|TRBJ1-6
CASSLRTGMDSPLNF
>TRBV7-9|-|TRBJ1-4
CASSFGGNEKLFF
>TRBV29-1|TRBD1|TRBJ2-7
CSVEGDRGTYEQYF
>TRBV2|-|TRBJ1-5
CASKPGHSYSNQPQHF
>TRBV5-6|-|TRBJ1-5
CASSPAQDNQPQHF
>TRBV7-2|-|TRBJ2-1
CASSLARRGGPSEQFF
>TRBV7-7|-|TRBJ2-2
CASSDIGFHGELFF